Detailed here is one TCR beta chain. The sample comes from a study of T cell changes during pregnancy in multiple sclerosis. Sequencing used immunoSEQ multiplex PCR; TCRdb keeps in-frame clones, though not all of them. The data contain 50,000 to 70,000 clones, 80% to 95% of them singletons. V gave up 3 bases and J gave up 2 bases, with 10 bases separating them. This CDR3 contains 14 residues. Germline CDR1 and CDR2: LGHNA and YSLEER. Specimen: peripheral blood, collected in the second trimester of pregnancy. The rearrangement links TRBV4-3 to TRBJ2-5; unclear D gene. The clonotype was recovered from a female donor with multiple sclerosis, enrolled in a pregnancy study. The CDR3 DNA reads as TGCGCCAGCAGCCATGAAGCGACTCAAGAGACCCAGTACTTC. Its protein is CASSHEATQETQYF.